This T cell receptor (beta chain) is drawn from a study of blood T cell repertoires in COVID-19. Across the study: The study drew acute and convalescent COVID-19 samples from the United States, Italy and Spain. T cells, B-cell-depleted T cells, or PBMCs provided the cDNA or gDNA that served as material.

As handled by the study authors: For nucleated cells, counts were estimated from reference gene primer amplification. TCRdb keeps only in-frame clones here, not all; method: immunoSEQ multiplex PCR. The V and J calls and clone size are taken from that table; D and trimming were inferred from the DNA. The data hold some 350,000 clones, with around 82% observed a single time. Germline CDR1 reads GTSNPN; CDR2 reads SVGIG (reference sequence). The CDR3 has 14 residues. J gave up 5 bases and V 1 base, and 2 bases lay outside the gene matches. The sequence was collected from a man aged 25-40 years with active or convalescent COVID-19. J is TRBJ1-1 and V is TRBV30; 12 nucleotides match TRBD1. The sequencing sample was made of peripheral blood. CDR3 loop: CAWSGDRGLTEAFF. As DNA, the CDR3 is TGTGCCTGGAGTGGGGACAGGGGGCTTACTGAAGCTTTCTTT.